This T cell receptor (beta chain) comes out of a study of T cells in localized non-small cell lung cancer. Sequenced by immunoSEQ multiplex PCR; TCRdb stores in-frame clones only, minus some. Of some 27,000 clones detected, more than 75% appear once; the ten largest clones hold approximately 12%. A note on this clone: Its specificity is not known.

Whole-study results and caveats: Within adjacent lung there appeared a median approximately 60 of the top 100 tumor clones.

The CDR3 is made up of 13 amino acids. Per germline, CDR1 KGHSH and CDR2 LQKENI. The V gene lost 6 bases and the J gene lost 0 bases, with 3 bases spanning the gap. The chain links TRBV18 to TRBJ2-6; D gene uncertain. The sequences come from peripheral blood, collected before any cancer treatment. This clonotype was obtained from a female donor at least 60 years old with stage III squamous cell lung carcinoma. For the CDR3, the DNA is TGTGCCAGCTCCTCCTCTGGGGCCAACGTCCTGACTTTC. It yields the protein CASSSSGANVLTF.